This TCR beta chain was profiled in a study of T cell responses to AZD1222 COVID-19 vaccine. Sequencing was performed with immunoSEQ multiplex PCR; in TCRdb, only in-frame clones are kept and a portion is missing. Of 100,000 or so clones listed, more than 70% were seen once; the top ten hold around 1.5%. The specimen was peripheral blood, collected on day 0 of AZD1222 vaccination. The sequence was collected from an adult in good health.

CDR3 sequence: CASRAGEVAGELFF. As DNA, the CDR3 is TGTGCCAGTCGAGCGGGAGAGGTGGCCGGGGAGCTGTTTTTT. The chain employs TRBV19 and TRBJ2-2; 8 bases agree with TRBD2. Germline CDR1 and CDR2: LNHDA and SQIVND (reference sequence). This CDR3 spans 14 amino acids. The J segment lost 6 bases and the V segment lost 8 bases, leaving 8 bases of the junction unmatched.